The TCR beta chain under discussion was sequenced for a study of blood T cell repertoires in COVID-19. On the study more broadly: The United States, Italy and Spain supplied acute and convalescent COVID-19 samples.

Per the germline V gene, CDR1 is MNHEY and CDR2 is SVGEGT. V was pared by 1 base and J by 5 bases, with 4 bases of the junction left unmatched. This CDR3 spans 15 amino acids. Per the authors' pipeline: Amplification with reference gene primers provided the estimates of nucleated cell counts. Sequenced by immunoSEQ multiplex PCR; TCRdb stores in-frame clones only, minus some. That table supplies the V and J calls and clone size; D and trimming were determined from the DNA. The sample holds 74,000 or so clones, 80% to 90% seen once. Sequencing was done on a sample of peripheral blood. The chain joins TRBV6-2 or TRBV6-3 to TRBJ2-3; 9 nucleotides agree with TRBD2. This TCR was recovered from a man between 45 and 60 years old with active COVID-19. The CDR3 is CASSYYAGGEDTQYF. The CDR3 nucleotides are TGTGCCAGCAGTTACTATGCGGGGGGGGAAGATACGCAGTATTTT.